Given below is one TCR beta chain in context. No antigen is known for it. TCRdb keeps only in-frame clones here, not all; method: immunoSEQ multiplex PCR. The table records 350,000 to 450,000 clones, roughly 85% of them present only once. This entry belongs to a study of Ad26.COV2.S vaccination and SARS-CoV-2 variants. General study results and limits: Non-spike TCR breadth showed similarity between vaccine and placebo recipients.

The CDR3 runs 15 residues. The germline V and J ends were trimmed by 0 bases and 9 bases, with 12 bases remaining between them. The germline gives CDR1 LNHNV, CDR2 YYDKDF (reference sequence). The sample's treatment: some 20 received Ad26.COV2.S at low or high dose, single or two shots; roughly 5 received placebo; per-sample allocation not given. Collection of the samples took place on day 63 after the first injection of vaccine or placebo. The donor's status was that of an adult aged 18-55 years in Boston. This chain links TRBV15 with TRBJ1-6; no definite D call. Material: peripheral blood, obtained in a trial of Ad26.COV2.S vaccine versus placebo. The sequence was obtained from a person aged 18-65 years who received the Ad26.COV2.S COVID-19 vaccine or a placebo. The CDR3 sequence is CATSRDEGASSPLHF. For the CDR3, the DNA is TGTGCCACCAGCAGAGATGAGGGAGCGAGTTCACCCCTCCACTTT.